This TCR beta chain was identified in a study of shared clonotypes between healthy human individuals. Sequencing was performed with immunoSEQ multiplex PCR; in TCRdb, only in-frame clones are kept and a portion is missing. There are more than 450,000 clones in the sample; about four fifths occur only once, and under 15% lies in the top ten. Trimming pared 0 bases from V and 7 bases from J, leaving 9 bases between. CDR3 size: 13 residues. Germline lookup yields CDR1 MGHRA and CDR2 YSYEKL. Note on this clone: This sample includes further DNA sequences coding for the same CDR3.

Unsorted material relied on roughly 100 million PBMCs as the source of genomic DNA. The clonotype originates from a woman aged 40 to 50 in good health. Some clones in this sample may be carry-over from other donors' samples. Sequenced input: PBMCs. V and J are TRBV4-1 and TRBJ1-2, with a weak D call TRBD1 (6 bases). CDR3 nucleotides: TGCGCCAGCAGCCAAGAAACAGGGACTGGCTACACCTTC. Protein product: CASSQETGTGYTF.